The rows below give T cell receptor beta chains drawn from one sample of a study of blood T cells in healthy people across ages. TCRdb redid the calling of the 5' RACE reads with MiXCR, one entry per CDR3 protein. The profile shows 1.5 million to 2 million distinct CDR3 sequences, over 25% of them singletons. The source material was blood. These receptors all stem from a woman under 40 in good health. The CDR3 runs from the conserved cysteine through the conserved F or W. The D gene is left open where the match is weak. Size values are once, few and many counts, or a class for expanded clones, and some rows have none.

D,J,V,size,DNA,CDR3
NA,TRBJ2-1,TRBV7-8,few,TGTGCCAGCCGCCTCGGCGGGGAATACAATGAGCAGTTCTTC,CASRLGGEYNEQFF
NA,TRBJ1-2,TRBV27,NA,TGTACCAGCAAAGGGGGTAATATCTATGGCTACACCTTC,CTSKGGNIYGYTF
NA,TRBJ2-7,TRBV20-1,few,TGCAGTGCTAGGCTCGGGGACGACGAGCAGTACTTC,CSARLGDDEQYF
TRBD2,TRBJ2-7,TRBV7-9,few,TGTGCCAGCAGCCGGACTAGCGGCTTTTACGAGCAGTACTTC,CASSRTSGFYEQYF
NA,TRBJ2-2,TRBV7-6,NA,TGTGCCAGCACCCCAGTAAACGGCGGGACCGGGGAGCTGTTTTTT,CASTPVNGGTGELFF
NA,TRBJ1-6,TRBV29-1,NA,TGCAGCGTGATGCCGGGTCCCAATTCACCCCTCCACTTT,CSVMPGPNSPLHF
NA,TRBJ2-7,TRBV20-1,many,TGCAGTGCTAGCGGAGGGGGCGGGGGACTGCACTACGAGCAGTACTTC,CSASGGGGGLHYEQYF
TRBD1,TRBJ1-5,TRBV24-1,few,TGTGCCACCAGTGATTCGGGGACAGGGATGCCCCAGCATTTT,CATSDSGTGMPQHF
TRBD2,TRBJ2-1,TRBV7-2,few,TGTGCCAGCAGCAGGTCACTAGCGGGAGGCCTCAATGAGCAGTTCTTC,CASSRSLAGGLNEQFF
TRBD1,TRBJ2-6,TRBV18,NA,TGTGCCAGCTCACCGGACAGGGGGACCTCTGGGGCCAACGTCCTGACTTTC,CASSPDRGTSGANVLTF
NA,TRBJ2-1,TRBV6-2/TRBV6-3,few,TGTGCCAGCAGTTACACGTATGAGCAGTTCTTC,CASSYTYEQFF
TRBD1,TRBJ1-4,TRBV10-2,few,TGCGCCAGCAGTGAGGACAGGGCTGGTTTGGATGAAAAACTGTTTTTT,CASSEDRAGLDEKLFF
TRBD1,TRBJ2-7,TRBV7-2,NA,TGTGCCAGCAGCTTAGCCCCAAGGGACAGGGGGGTCCACGAGCAGTACTTC,CASSLAPRDRGVHEQYF
NA,TRBJ2-7,TRBV20-1,few,TGCAGTGCTAGAGATTGGGGATCTAAGGACGAGCAGTACTTC,CSARDWGSKDEQYF
TRBD1,TRBJ1-2,TRBV28,NA,TGTGCCAGCAGCCCATCACAGGGGGCAGGCTATGGCTACACCTTC,CASSPSQGAGYGYTF
NA,TRBJ2-1,TRBV11-2,NA,TGTGCCAGCAGCGAAGGGCCCAATGAGCAGTTCTTC,CASSEGPNEQFF